These 18 T cell receptor beta chains were all obtained from the same sample, sequenced in a study of cytomegalovirus exposure and HLA in healthy donors. Amplification used 60 Vbeta primers and 13 Jbeta primers. Repertoires were generated with immunoSEQ multiplex PCR, while TCRdb's copy carries only in-frame clones and drops some. The data show tens of thousands of clones, around three quarters seen once. Material for sequencing was PBMCs. All receptors derive from a man aged 60-69 years in good health and CMV-seropositive.

The chain combines TRBV7-8 with TRBJ2-1; 11 bases map to TRBD2. The germline CDR1 and CDR2 sequences are SGHVS and FQNEAQ. With 0 bases clipped from V and 5 bases from J, the junction kept 9 bases outside the gene matches. The CDR3 has 18 amino acids. The CDR3 DNA is TGTGCCAGCAGCTTAGCTAAACTAGCGGGAGTTCGCCACAATGAGCAGTTCTTC. Protein product: CASSLAKLAGVRHNEQFF.

In its sample, this clone was seen once. This chain links TRBV27 with TRBJ1-2, with D maybe TRBD1 (6 bases). Germline V CDR1 and CDR2: MNHEY, SMNVEV (reference sequence). The CDR3 is made up of 13 amino acids. V was trimmed by 8 bases and J by 5 bases, leaving 15 bases between them. Written as DNA, the CDR3 is TGTGCCAGCGGGCTCAACAGGGAATATGGCTACACCTTC. It is translated as CASGLNREYGYTF.

The genes are TRBV5-4 and TRBJ1-5; D might be TRBD1 (5 bases). CDR3 length equals 14 residues. Germline-derived CDR1 and CDR2 are SGHNT and YYREEE (reference sequence). Trimming removed 0 bases at V and 7 bases at J, with 11 bases between. CDR3 loop: CASSLGGGGQPQHF. In DNA, the CDR3 is TGTGCCAGCAGCTTGGGCGGGGGAGGGCAGCCCCAGCATTTT.

This chain links TRBV5-1 with TRBJ1-1; tentatively, D is TRBD1 (6 bases). The CDR3 contains 13 residues. Trimming took 1 base from V and 8 from J, leaving 12 bases between them. The germline V gene encodes CDR1 SGHRS and CDR2 YFSETQ. CDR3 sequence reads: CASSLNLRGEAFF. DNA for the CDR3: TGCGCCAGCAGCTTGAACCTTAGGGGGGAAGCTTTCTTT.

Only a few counts were recorded for this clone. V is TRBV29-1 and J is TRBJ1-2; 8 nucleotides match TRBD1. Losses at the gene ends were 7 bases for V and 4 bases for J; bases not matched to a gene: 14. Germline-derived CDR1 and CDR2 are SQVTM and ANQGSEA. This CDR3 comprises 15 residues. CDR3 DNA: TGCAGCGCGATCGTCCAGACAGGGGTAGGCTATGGCTACACCTTC. As protein: CSAIVQTGVGYGYTF. Filled out from reference TRBV29-1 and TRBJ1-2, the complete variable domain reads SAVISQKPSRDICQRGTSLTIQCQVDSQVTMMFWYRQQPGQSLTLIATANQGSEATYESGFVIDKFPISRPNLTFSTLTVSNMSPEDSSIYLCSAIVQTGVGYGYTFGSGTRLTVV.

The chain combines TRBV11-1 with TRBJ2-5; D might be TRBD1 (6 bases). Trimming took off 3 bases at V and 4 bases at J, with 9 bases between the two ends. This CDR3 comprises 13 residues. The germline V gene encodes CDR1 SGHAT and CDR2 FQDESV (reference sequence). Here the CDR3 reads CASSLGRGETQYF. CDR3 DNA: TGTGCCAGCAGCTTGGGCAGGGGAGAGACCCAGTACTTC.

The chain recombines TRBV7-9 with TRBJ1-4; weak D call: TRBD1 (6 bases). Per the germline V gene, CDR1 is SEHNR and CDR2 is FQNEAQ (reference sequence). The CDR3 totals 16 residues. V was pared by 5 bases and J by 7 bases, with 20 bases between. Here the CDR3 reads CASSAAFALQGEKLFF. The CDR3 DNA reads TGTGCCAGCAGCGCGGCTTTTGCGTTACAGGGTGAAAAACTGTTTTTT.

The rearrangement joins TRBV9 to TRBJ2-3, with TRBD2 identical over 11 bases. The CDR3 covers 16 residues. Germline lookup yields CDR1 SGDLS and CDR2 YYNGEE. V shed 3 bases and J 2 bases; nucleotides not matched to a gene: 5. This CDR3 is CASSAGTSGLTDTQYF. Written as DNA, the CDR3 is TGTGCCAGCAGCGCCGGGACTAGCGGACTCACAGATACGCAGTATTTT.

The chain couples TRBV23-1 to TRBJ2-4; D not certain. TRBV23-1 belongs to the ORF category, with a function that is uncertain. The CDR3 totals 15 residues. Trimming took off 2 bases at V and 3 bases at J, with 11 bases between the two ends. The CDR3 sequence: CASSQIARNKNIQYF. CDR3 coding DNA: TGCGCCAGCAGTCAAATAGCCCGAAACAAAAACATTCAGTACTTC.

This clone was observed a few times. The chain has TRBV27 and TRBJ2-7, with TRBD2 as a possible D gene (5 bases). Trimming pared 3 bases from V and 0 bases from J, leaving 9 bases between. CDR3 size: 14 residues. Germline V CDR1 and CDR2: MNHEY, SMNVEV (reference sequence). CDR3 sequence: CASSLTTNSYEQYF. CDR3 sequence (DNA): TGTGCCAGCAGTTTGACTACCAACTCCTACGAGCAGTACTTC.

This CDR3 is CASSREGSTGELFF. Written as DNA, the CDR3 is TGTGCCAGCAGTCGAGAGGGTAGCACCGGGGAGCTGTTTTTT. This chain connects TRBV2 to TRBJ2-2; possibly TRBD2 for D (5 bases). The CDR3 totals 14 residues. Germline assignment: CDR1 SNHLY and CDR2 FYNNEI. Trimming removed 5 bases at V and 4 bases at J, with 11 bases between.

This clone showed up just once. This chain uses TRBV2 with TRBJ1-4; 9 bases agree with TRBD1. The CDR3 loop spans 15 amino acids. J lost 4 bases, V lost 4 bases, and 4 bases had no gene match. The germline V gene has CDR1 SNHLY and CDR2 FYNNEI. The CDR3 bases are TGTGCCAGCAGTGCGTCGGGACAGGGTAATGAAAAACTGTTTTTT. Translation gives CASSASGQGNEKLFF.

The chain uses TRBV4-1 and TRBJ1-2; the D gene is possibly TRBD1 (5 bases). Germline loops: CDR1 MGHRA, CDR2 YSYEKL. The CDR3 length is 15 residues. V lost 1 base and J 4 bases, leaving 13 bases between the germline ends. The CDR3 DNA reads as TGCGCCAGCAGCCAAGGGCCGGGGGACCTCTATGGCTACACCTTC. Protein sequence: CASSQGPGDLYGYTF.

The chain employs TRBV19 and TRBJ1-1; unclear D gene. Between the trimmed V and J ends, which lost 3 bases and 1 base, there was a span of 12 bases. The germline CDR1 and CDR2 sequences are LNHDA and SQIVND (reference sequence). The length of the CDR3 is 15 residues. CDR3 bases: TGTGCCAGTAGTATCAACTCCAAACGGAACACTGAAGCTTTCTTT. This sequence encodes CASSINSKRNTEAFF.

The rearrangement joins TRBV5-1 to TRBJ2-7; 7 bases are a match to TRBD1. The CDR3 contains 15 residues. Germline V gene sequence: CDR1 SGHRS, CDR2 YFSETQ. Losses at the gene ends were 0 bases for V and 7 bases for J; bases not matched to a gene: 10. The CDR3 sequence is CASSLVTNRGREQYF. The CDR3, as DNA: TGCGCCAGCAGCTTGGTAACGAACAGGGGAAGGGAGCAGTACTTC.

The rearrangement joins TRBV14 to TRBJ1-6, with D perhaps matching TRBD1 (5 bases). Trimming took 1 base from V and 9 from J, leaving 13 bases between them. There are 15 residues in the CDR3. CDR1 and CDR2 from the germline V gene are SGHDN and FVKESK. CDR3 DNA: TGTGCCAGCAGCCAAGGTCAGGGCAAGGTTTCACCCCTCCACTTT. Translating gives CASSQGQGKVSPLHF. The whole variable domain, remainder taken from reference TRBV14 and TRBJ1-6, is EAGVTQFPSHSVIEKGQTVTLRCDPISGHDNLYWYRRVMGKEIKFLLHFVKESKQDESGMPNNRFLAERTGGTYSTLKVQPAELEDSGVYFCASSQGQGKVSPLHFGNGTRLTVT.

This chain links TRBV7-9 with TRBJ2-7, with D unresolved. The CDR3 runs 12 residues. Germline V gene lookup returns CDR1 SEHNR and CDR2 FQNEAQ (reference sequence). Trimming shortened V by 4 bases and J by 5 bases, and 9 bases separated the two germline ends. CDR3 DNA sequence: TGTGCCAGCAGCTACTTAGCAGACGAGCAGTACTTC. It translates to CASSYLADEQYF.

V usage is TRBV27 and J usage is TRBJ2-2, with TRBD2 matching 11 bases. The CDR3 contains 13 residues. V lost 6 bases and J lost 7; bases outside the gene matches: 1. CDR1 MNHEY and CDR2 SMNVEV come from the germline V gene (reference sequence). The CDR3 loop reads CASRLAGVGELFF. The DNA of the CDR3 is TGTGCCAGCAGACTAGCGGGAGTCGGGGAGCTGTTTTTT.